The next 10 T cell receptor beta chains were all read from a single sample in a study of control samples from healthy donors and cancer patients. Generated by immunoSEQ multiplex PCR, the TCRdb table keeps only in-frame clones and is missing some. Of about 150,000 clones in the sample, 93% were seen once. The specimen sequenced was blood. The receptors shown here come from a man aged 18-30 years in good health.

J is TRBJ2-1 and V is TRBV10-3; possible D gene TRBD2, 5 bases. Trimming removed 5 bases from V and 6 bases from J, with 8 bases in between. This CDR3 spans 12 amino acids. Germline assignment: CDR1 ENHRY and CDR2 SYGVKD. The CDR3 nucleotides are TGTGCCATCAGTAGTAGCGTCAATGAGCAGTTCTTC. Residues: CAISSSVNEQFF.

The chain carries TRBV5-4 and TRBJ1-1, with D unresolved. CDR3 length: 13 amino acids. Germline values: CDR1 SGHNT, CDR2 YYREEE (reference sequence). The V and J ends lost 5 bases and 4 bases respectively, with 12 bases between them. The CDR3 spells CASRATVGTEAFF. The CDR3 nucleotides are TGTGCCAGCAGAGCAACAGTGGGCACTGAAGCTTTCTTT.

The gene calls are TRBV5-4 and TRBJ1-1, with D uncertain. Trimming removed 0 bases from V and 8 bases from J, with 11 bases in between. The germline V gene encodes CDR1 SGHNT and CDR2 YYREEE (reference sequence). The CDR3 totals 13 residues. CDR3 in DNA: TGTGCCAGCAGCTTGGTGGCAGGCCGAGAAGCTTTCTTT. Residues: CASSLVAGREAFF.

In its sample, this clone was seen once. The rearrangement joins TRBV5-1 to TRBJ2-4; TRBD1 matches 7 bases. The trim removed 1 base at V and 7 bases at J, leaving 5 bases unmatched. Germline values: CDR1 SGHRS, CDR2 YFSETQ. The CDR3 is made up of 14 amino acids. CDR3 protein: CASSLRGRGNIQYF. The DNA of the CDR3 is TGCGCCAGCAGCTTGCGCGGCAGGGGGAACATTCAGTACTTC. Based on the CDR3 plus reference TRBV5-1 and TRBJ2-4, the full variable domain is KAGVTQTPRYLIKTRGQQVTLSCSPISGHRSVSWYQQTPGQGLQFLFEYFSETQRNKGNFPGRFSGRQFSNSRSEMNVSTLELGDSALYLCASSLRGRGNIQYFGAGTRLSVL.

The gene calls are TRBV15 and TRBJ1-2, with D perhaps TRBD1 (6 bases). Trimming removed 5 bases from V and 7 bases from J, with 17 bases in between. In germline, CDR1 is LNHNV, CDR2 YYDKDF (reference sequence). The CDR3 sequence is 14 residues long. The CDR3 region is CATSAGGPVGGYTF. In DNA form, the CDR3 reads TGTGCCACCAGCGCGGGGGGGCCCGTAGGTGGCTACACCTTC.

This rearrangement joins TRBV19 to TRBJ1-4; 11 nucleotides agree with TRBD1. J was trimmed by 2 bases and V by 5 bases; bases with no gene match: 7. The CDR3 length is 17 residues. Germline CDR1 and CDR2: LNHDA and SQIVND (reference sequence). The CDR3 DNA follows: TGTGCCAGTAGTCCCGGGACAGGGGGTAATACTAATGAAAAACTGTTTTTT. It is translated as CASSPGTGGNTNEKLFF.

The chain uses TRBV5-1 and TRBJ1-1; no clear D. The germline V gene encodes CDR1 SGHRS and CDR2 YFSETQ. V was clipped by 0 bases and J by 7 bases, with 7 bases between them. The CDR3 length is 12 residues. CDR3 in amino acids: CASSLGGIEAFF. CDR3 coding DNA: TGCGCCAGCAGCTTGGGAGGGATTGAAGCTTTCTTT.

This clone was found a few times. The J gene is TRBJ2-1, the V gene TRBV28; 10 bases are a match to TRBD1. Trimming at V came to 5 bases and at J to 3 bases, leaving 10 bases not matched to a gene. The germline V gene has CDR1 MDHEN and CDR2 SYDVKM. The CDR3 totals 17 residues. CDR3 region: CASSPIVRTGGYNEQFF. DNA for the CDR3: TGTGCCAGCAGTCCGATCGTAAGGACAGGGGGCTACAATGAGCAGTTCTTC.

V and J are TRBV10-2 and TRBJ1-6, with 7 bases lining up with TRBD1. The V and J ends lost 5 bases and 10 bases, in that order; junction bases with no gene match: 8. Germline values: CDR1 WSHSY, CDR2 SAAADI. CDR3 length equals 14 residues. The CDR3 DNA sequence: TGCGCCAGCAGTTCAAGACAGGGATACTCACCCCTCCACTTT. This sequence encodes CASSSRQGYSPLHF.

In the case of this clone: The sample contains more than one DNA sequence encoding this CDR3. The chain carries TRBV6-5 and TRBJ2-2, with D tentatively TRBD1 or TRBD2 (5 bases each). The CDR3 is made up of 16 amino acids. The V gene's germline CDR1 is MNHEY and CDR2 SVGAGI. V was trimmed by 0 bases and J by 5 bases, leaving 13 bases between them. The CDR3 coding sequence is TGTGCCAGCAGTTACTCGGGTGGGGGAGATACCGGGGAGCTGTTTTTT. Its translation is CASSYSGGGDTGELFF.